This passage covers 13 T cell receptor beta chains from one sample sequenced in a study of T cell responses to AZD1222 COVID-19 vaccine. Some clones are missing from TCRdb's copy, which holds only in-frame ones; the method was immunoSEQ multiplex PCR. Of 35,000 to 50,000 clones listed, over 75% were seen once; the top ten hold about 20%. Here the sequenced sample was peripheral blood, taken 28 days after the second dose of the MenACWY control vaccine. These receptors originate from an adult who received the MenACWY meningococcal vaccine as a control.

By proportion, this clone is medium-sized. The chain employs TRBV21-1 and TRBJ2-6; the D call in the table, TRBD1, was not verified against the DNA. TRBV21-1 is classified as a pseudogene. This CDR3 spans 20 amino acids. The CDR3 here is CASSKAHKNSSLSGANVLTF. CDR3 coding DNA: TGTGCCAGCAGCAAAGCGCATAAAAACAGCAGCCTCTCTGGGGCCAACGTCCTGACTTTC.

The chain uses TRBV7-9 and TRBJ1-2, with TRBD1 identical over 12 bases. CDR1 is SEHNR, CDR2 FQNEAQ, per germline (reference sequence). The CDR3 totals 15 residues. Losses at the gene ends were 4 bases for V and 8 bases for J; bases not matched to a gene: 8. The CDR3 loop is CASSSTGTGGVGYTF. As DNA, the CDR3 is TGTGCCAGCAGCTCTACCGGGACAGGGGGCGTCGGCTACACCTTC.

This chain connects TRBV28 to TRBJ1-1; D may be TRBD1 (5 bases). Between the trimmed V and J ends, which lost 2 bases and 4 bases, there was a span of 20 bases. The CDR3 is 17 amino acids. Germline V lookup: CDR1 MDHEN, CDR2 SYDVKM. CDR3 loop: CASSLDLSPGVGTEAFF. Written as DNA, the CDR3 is TGTGCCAGCAGTTTAGATCTTAGCCCGGGGGTGGGCACTGAAGCTTTCTTT.

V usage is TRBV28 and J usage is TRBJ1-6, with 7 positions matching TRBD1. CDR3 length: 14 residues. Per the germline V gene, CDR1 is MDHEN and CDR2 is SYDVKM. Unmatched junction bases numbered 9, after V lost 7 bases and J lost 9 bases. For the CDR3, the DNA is TGTGCCAGCACCCTAGCAGGGGGTGTTTCACCCCTCCACTTT. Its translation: CASTLAGGVSPLHF.

Here the CDR3 DNA reads TGTGCCAGCTGGGGGCCCCCGAACACCGGGGAGCTGTTTTTT. This translates into CASWGPPNTGELFF. This chain joins TRBV11-2 and TRBJ2-2, with D possibly TRBD1 on 6 matching bases. Germline assignment: CDR1 SGHAT and CDR2 FQNNGV. The V end lost 8 bases, the J end lost 0 bases, and 10 bases lay between the germline ends. The CDR3 has 14 residues.

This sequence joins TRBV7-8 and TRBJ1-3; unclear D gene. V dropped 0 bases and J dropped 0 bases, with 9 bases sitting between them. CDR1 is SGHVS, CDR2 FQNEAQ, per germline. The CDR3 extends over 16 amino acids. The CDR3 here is CASSLAAVGSGNTIYF. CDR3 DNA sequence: TGTGCCAGCAGCTTAGCGGCCGTCGGCTCTGGAAACACCATATATTTT.

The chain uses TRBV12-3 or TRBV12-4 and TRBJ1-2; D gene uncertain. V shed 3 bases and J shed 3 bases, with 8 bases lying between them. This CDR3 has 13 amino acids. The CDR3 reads CASSFGRDYGYTF. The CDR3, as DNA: TGTGCCAGCAGTTTTGGTAGGGACTATGGCTACACCTTC.

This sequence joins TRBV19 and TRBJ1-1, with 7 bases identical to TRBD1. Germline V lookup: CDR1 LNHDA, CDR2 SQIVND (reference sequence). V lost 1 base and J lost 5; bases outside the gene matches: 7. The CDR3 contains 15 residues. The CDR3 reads CASSIGATGKTEAFF. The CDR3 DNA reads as TGTGCCAGTAGTATAGGAGCGACAGGGAAAACTGAAGCTTTCTTT. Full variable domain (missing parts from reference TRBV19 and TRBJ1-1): DGGITQSPKYLFRKEGQNVTLSCEQNLNHDAMYWYRQDPGQGLRLIYYSQIVNDFQKGDIAEGYSVSREKKESFPLTVTSAQKNPTAFYLCASSIGATGKTEAFFGQGTRLTVV.

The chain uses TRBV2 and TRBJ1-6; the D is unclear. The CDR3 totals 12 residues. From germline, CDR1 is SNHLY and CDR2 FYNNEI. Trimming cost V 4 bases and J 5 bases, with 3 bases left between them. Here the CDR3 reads CASSGDNSPLHF. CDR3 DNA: TGTGCCAGCAGTGGGGATAATTCACCCCTCCACTTT.

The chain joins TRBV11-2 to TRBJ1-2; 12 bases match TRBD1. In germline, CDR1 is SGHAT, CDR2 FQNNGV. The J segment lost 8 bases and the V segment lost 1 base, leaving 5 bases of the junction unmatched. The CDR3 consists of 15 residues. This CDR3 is CASSLGGTGGWGYTF. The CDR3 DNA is TGTGCCAGCAGCTTAGGTGGGACAGGGGGCTGGGGCTACACCTTC. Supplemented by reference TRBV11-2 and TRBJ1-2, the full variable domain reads EAGVAQSPRYKIIEKRQSVAFWCNPISGHATLYWYQQILGQGPKLLIQFQNNGVVDDSQLPKDRFSAERLKGVDSTLKIQPAKLEDSAVYLCASSLGGTGGWGYTFGSGTRLTVV.

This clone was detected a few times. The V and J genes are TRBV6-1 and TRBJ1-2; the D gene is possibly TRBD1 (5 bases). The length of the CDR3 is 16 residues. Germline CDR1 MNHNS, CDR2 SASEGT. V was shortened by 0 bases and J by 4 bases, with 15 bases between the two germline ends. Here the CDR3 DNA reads TGTGCCAGCAGTGAAGCGGGGGACCAGGTGGGCTATGGCTACACCTTC. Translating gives CASSEAGDQVGYGYTF.

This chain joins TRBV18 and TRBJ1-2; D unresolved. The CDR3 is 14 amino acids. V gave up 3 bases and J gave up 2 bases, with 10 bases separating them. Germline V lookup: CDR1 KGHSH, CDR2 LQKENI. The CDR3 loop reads CASSPYDLNYGYTF. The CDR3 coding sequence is TGTGCCAGCTCACCGTACGACCTCAACTATGGCTACACCTTC.

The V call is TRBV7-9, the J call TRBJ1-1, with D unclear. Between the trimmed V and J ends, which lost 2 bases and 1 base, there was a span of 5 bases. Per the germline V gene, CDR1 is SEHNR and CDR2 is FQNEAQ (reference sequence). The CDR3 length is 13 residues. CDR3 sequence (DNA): TGTGCCAGCAGCTTAACCCAGAACACTGAAGCTTTCTTT. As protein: CASSLTQNTEAFF.